This T cell receptor beta chain was captured in a study of CD8+ T cells in alopecia areata. Study at large: The percentage of affected scalp area served as the score of severity for treated patients. Whole-study results and caveats: For patients receiving tofacitinib, scalp clonality and expanded CD8+ clones among the top 100 significantly decreased.

Documented treatment: oral pan-JAK inhibitor, 5-10 mg twice daily. Samples from alopecia areata patients were lesional scalp punch biopsies and peripheral blood. Extraction of RNA preceded its reverse transcription into cDNA, which served as the sequencing template. TCRdb keeps only in-frame clones here, not all; method: immunoSEQ multiplex PCR. The sample shows roughly 200,000 clones, roughly 50% of them seen only once. The CDR3 totals 11 residues. With 7 bases clipped from V and 6 bases from J, the junction kept 4 bases outside the gene matches. Per the germline V gene, CDR1 is SQVTM and CDR2 is ANQGSEA. This clone was detected once. Its target is unknown.

The sample here was CD8+ T cells sorted from blood, taken at week 24, from a patient treated with tofacitinib. The sequence was obtained from a human donor with alopecia areata. The J gene is TRBJ1-2, the V gene TRBV29-1; TRBD1 matches 8 bases. CDR3 sequence: CSGPDRDGYTF. DNA of the CDR3: TGCAGCGGACCGGACAGGGATGGCTACACCTTC.